This is a list of T cell receptor beta chains from one sample in a study of graft-versus-host responses after intestinal transplantation. Profiled with immunoSEQ multiplex PCR; TCRdb holds only in-frame clones, not every one. The profile shows about 40,000 clones, about 90% of them singletons. The sequencing here drew on PBMCs, taken approximately 300 days after intestinal transplant. The receptor set was obtained from a human patient who received an intestinal transplant, so some T cells may come from the graft donor. Both conserved end residues are part of each CDR3. A D gene is named only where the DNA matches it firmly.

j_gene,v_gene,d_gene,CDR3aa
TRBJ2-2,TRBV4-1,TRBD2,CASSQEGLAGELFF
TRBJ1-1,TRBV5-1,.,CASSLTASTEAFF
TRBJ2-3,TRBV6-6,TRBD1,CASSFGQGASADTQYF
TRBJ1-3,TRBV6-6,.,CASSKTGLSGNTIYF
TRBJ2-7,TRBV30,TRBD2,CAWSPLTSGADEQYF
TRBJ2-3,TRBV15,.,CATSRRGRGMATDTQYF
.,TRBV2,TRBD1,CASVGQGAHEQYF
TRBJ2-5,TRBV6-5,.,CASSWGLGETQYF
TRBJ2-5,TRBV14,.,CASSLLAPIKETQYF
TRBJ1-2,TRBV6-5,.,CASSERGRDGYTF
TRBJ1-1,TRBV6-4,.,CASSAQLNTEAFF
TRBJ1-2,TRBV29-1,TRBD1,CSGRQGHGYTF
TRBJ1-5,TRBV18,.,CASSKGAGNQPQHF
TRBJ2-7,TRBV5-1,TRBD1,CASSLVGQSYEQYF
TRBJ2-7,TRBV21-1,.,CASSKAPDTYYEQYF
TRBJ2-5,TRBV2,TRBD2,CASSRTSGRAGFPQETQYF
TRBJ1-2,TRBV6-9,TRBD1,CASSPLQTGAYGYTF
TRBJ1-5,TRBV28,.,CASSRDSNQPQHF
TRBJ2-7,TRBV6-5,.,CASSSGPSYEQYF
TRBJ1-3,TRBV6-1,.,CASSEALTGNTIYF
TRBJ1-1,TRBV9,TRBD1,CASSVGGQLETEAFF
TRBJ2-3,TRBV6-1,TRBD2,CASTVDSGSADTQYF
TRBJ2-5,TRBV4-1,TRBD2,CASSHPQREGRETQYF
TRBJ2-1,TRBV5-4,TRBD2,CASSDLLAGVFASSYNEQFF
TRBJ1-1,TRBV28,.,CASSLPLSDTEAFF
TRBJ2-3,TRBV5-1,.,CASSLEGYADTQYF
TRBJ1-1,TRBV10-3,TRBD1,CAISGTGGSEAFF
TRBJ2-7,TRBV13,TRBD1,CASSLEGDPGQGASLSYEQYF
TRBJ1-5,TRBV18,.,CASSARGARRNQPQHF
TRBJ2-1,TRBV6-5,TRBD1,CATSGGTGFDEQFF
TRBJ1-1,TRBV11-3,.,CASSSKGNREAFF
TRBJ1-6,TRBV7-3,.,CASSLGKRRSPLHF
TRBJ2-1,TRBV4-2,.,CASSPARAYNEQFF
TRBJ2-1,TRBV5-1,.,CASSFLGGTVAANGQFF
TRBJ1-1,TRBV6-6,.,CASSYSEPNTEAFF
TRBJ2-5,TRBV25-1,.,CASSFTGGEETQYF
TRBJ1-3,TRBV28,.,CASSWKPGSGNTIYF
TRBJ1-6,TRBV11-1,.,CASSTPGNSPLHF
TRBJ2-5,TRBV4-1,TRBD1,CASSQDHAPDRGKTQYF
TRBJ2-1,TRBV10-3,TRBD2,CAISSGGLNNEQFF
TRBJ1-6,TRBV9,.,CASSRGGALNSPLHF
TRBJ2-7,TRBV29-1,TRBD1,CSVGTGPSYEQYF
TRBJ2-3,TRBV6-5,.,CASSLRDSTDTQYF
TRBJ2-5,TRBV9,.,CASSVGGTLQETQYF
TRBJ2-2,TRBV7-9,.,CASSPGGGRANTGELFF
TRBJ2-2,TRBV6-5,.,CASSWTGSGELFF
TRBJ1-6,TRBV9,.,CASSVEAGTNSPLHF
TRBJ1-2,TRBV28,TRBD1,CASRPWTGDRGYTF